The 13 T cell receptor beta chains reported below all come from one sample, sequenced in a study of shared clonotypes between healthy human individuals. TCRdb keeps only in-frame clones here, not all; method: immunoSEQ multiplex PCR. The sample consists of about 690,000 clones, less than 95% of them appearing once. The specimen was memory CD8+ T cells from PBMCs. As for subset: CD45RO+ cells pooled with CCR7-negative TemRA cells. These receptors were collected from a man younger than 30 in good health. Some clones in this sample may be carry-over from other donors' samples.

This clone showed up just once. The chain couples TRBV5-1 to TRBJ1-1; D possibly corresponds to TRBD1 (5 bases). This CDR3 region has 13 residues. Germline CDR1 and CDR2: SGHRS and YFSETQ. V shed 3 bases and J shed 1 base, with 7 bases lying between them. Here the CDR3 reads CASSSGQNTEAFF. In DNA form, the CDR3 reads TGCGCCAGCAGCTCCGGACAGAACACTGAAGCTTTCTTT.

V gene TRBV9 combines with J gene TRBJ2-1; 9 bases line up with TRBD2. Looked up from germline, CDR1 is SGDLS and CDR2 is YYNGEE. V lost 3 bases to trimming and J lost 1 base; unmatched junction nucleotides: 2. The CDR3 extends over 15 amino acids. The CDR3 DNA reads as TGTGCCAGCAGCGGTAGCGGGGGATCCTACAATGAGCAGTTCTTC. It specifies CASSGSGGSYNEQFF. The complete variable domain, with remaining parts taken from reference TRBV9 and TRBJ2-1, reads DSGVTQTPKHLITATGQRVTLRCSPRSGDLSVYWYQQSLDQGLQFLIQYYNGEERAKGNILERFSAQQFPDLHSELNLSSLELGDSALYFCASSGSGGSYNEQFFGPGTRLTVL.

The V and J genes are TRBV27 and TRBJ2-3, with TRBD1 matching over 11 bases. Trimming cost V 5 bases and J 3 bases; bases outside gene matches: 7. Germline CDR1 and CDR2: MNHEY and SMNVEV (reference sequence). There are 16 residues in the CDR3. The CDR3 DNA is TGTGCCAGCAGTCCCCGGGACAGGGGGTTTACAGATACGCAGTATTTT. Residues: CASSPRDRGFTDTQYF.

CDR3 sequence reads: CASSLDFKADYGYTF. The CDR3 DNA reads as TGTGCCAGCAGCTTAGACTTTAAGGCCGACTATGGCTACACCTTC. The chain is built from TRBV7-9 and TRBJ1-2, with D hard to call. The CDR3 runs 15 residues. Trimming took 1 base from V and 3 from J, leaving 12 bases between them. CDR1 is SEHNR and CDR2 is FQNEAQ in the germline V gene (reference sequence).

The chain carries TRBV11-2 and TRBJ2-5; 7 bases agree with TRBD2. CDR1 SGHAT and CDR2 FQNNGV come from the germline V gene. V lost 0 bases and J lost 3; bases outside the gene matches: 10. The length of the CDR3 is 17 residues. The CDR3 DNA reads TGTGCCAGCAGCTTAGATAACACGGGAGGAAGGGAAGAGACCCAGTACTTC. This gives the protein CASSLDNTGGREETQYF.

The rearrangement joins TRBV7-8 to TRBJ2-2; 11 bases line up with TRBD2. The germline gives CDR1 SGHVS, CDR2 FQNEAQ. The junction had 4 bases not matched to a gene; V was cut back by 4 bases and J by 6 bases. CDR3 length: 15 amino acids. Here the CDR3 reads CASSYPTSGAGELFF. The CDR3, as DNA: TGTGCCAGCAGCTACCCGACTAGCGGGGCCGGGGAGCTGTTTTTT. Full variable domain (outside the CDR3, taken from reference TRBV7-8 and TRBJ2-2): GAGVSQSPRYKVAKRGQDVALRCDPISGHVSLFWYQQALGQGPEFLTYFQNEAQLDKSGLPSDRFFAERPEGSVSTLKIQRTQQEDSAVYLCASSYPTSGAGELFFGEGSRLTVL.

This chain's CDR3 is CASSFLAGVPLEQYF. DNA for the CDR3: TGTGCCAGCAGCTTCCTAGCGGGAGTTCCCCTCGAGCAGTACTTC. The chain recombines TRBV7-2 with TRBJ2-7; 10 bases are a match to TRBD2. J was trimmed by 6 bases and V by 3 bases; bases with no gene match: 8. The CDR3 has 15 residues. From germline, CDR1 is SGHTA and CDR2 FQGNSA.

The V and J genes are TRBV7-2 and TRBJ2-7; 12 nucleotides match TRBD2. V lost 2 bases to trimming and J lost 5 bases; unmatched junction nucleotides: 4. CDR1 is SGHTA and CDR2 is FQGNSA in the germline V gene. This CDR3 contains 15 residues. This CDR3 reads CASSLWTSGNHEQYF. In nucleotides, the CDR3 is TGTGCCAGCAGCTTATGGACTAGCGGGAACCACGAGCAGTACTTC.

The chain links TRBV11-2 to TRBJ2-3, with D unresolved. The CDR3 consists of 12 residues. Between the trimmed V and J ends, which lost 6 bases and 11 bases, there was a span of 15 bases. CDR1 and CDR2 (germline): SGHAT, FQNNGV. In DNA form, the CDR3 reads TGTGCCAGCAGTAGGTTGGGTGAGTGGCAGTATTTT. Amino acids: CASSRLGEWQYF.

Here the CDR3 reads CASSLYRVNTEAFF. CDR3 DNA: TGTGCCAGCAGTTTATACAGGGTGAACACTGAAGCTTTCTTT. This chain connects TRBV28 to TRBJ1-1; D might be TRBD1 (6 bases). V dropped 1 base and J dropped 0 bases, with 6 bases sitting between them. The germline gives CDR1 MDHEN, CDR2 SYDVKM. The CDR3 runs to 14 residues.

The rearrangement uses TRBV19 and TRBJ2-3, with 7 bases that match TRBD2. The CDR3 runs 18 residues. Germline V lookup: CDR1 LNHDA, CDR2 SQIVND (reference sequence). The trim removed 3 bases at V and 0 bases at J, leaving 12 bases unmatched. For the CDR3, the DNA is TGTGCCAGTAGTATCACAGAGGGAGGGCCCTCTAGCACAGATACGCAGTATTTT. Protein: CASSITEGGPSSTDTQYF.

The rearrangement uses TRBV4-1 and TRBJ1-1, with a tentative D call TRBD1 (6 bases). Germline CDR1 reads MGHRA; CDR2 reads YSYEKL. Between the trimmed V and J ends, which lost 4 bases and 4 bases, there was a span of 19 bases. CDR3 length equals 16 residues. In nucleotides, the CDR3 is TGCGCCAGCAGCCGATATCTGGACAGCGGGGGCACTGAAGCTTTCTTT. Encoded protein: CASSRYLDSGGTEAFF.

J is TRBJ1-2 and V is TRBV9; D is perhaps TRBD1 (5 bases). The CDR3 extends over 17 amino acids. V lost 4 bases to trimming and J lost 7 bases, with 26 bases between them. Germline V gives CDR1 SGDLS, CDR2 YYNGEE. The CDR3 DNA is TGTGCCAGCAGCCCCCGTGGACATGAGACGAGGGGTCGTGGCTACACCTTC. Protein: CASSPRGHETRGRGYTF.